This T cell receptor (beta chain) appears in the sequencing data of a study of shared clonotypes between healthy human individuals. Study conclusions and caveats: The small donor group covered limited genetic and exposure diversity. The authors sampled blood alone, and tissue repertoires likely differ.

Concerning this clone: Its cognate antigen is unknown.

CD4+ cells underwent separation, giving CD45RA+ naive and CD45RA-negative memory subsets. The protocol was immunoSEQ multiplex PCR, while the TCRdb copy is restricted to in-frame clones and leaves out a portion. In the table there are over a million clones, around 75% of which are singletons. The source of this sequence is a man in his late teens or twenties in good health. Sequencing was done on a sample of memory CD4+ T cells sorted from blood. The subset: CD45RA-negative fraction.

CDR3 protein: CASSQVQGRTDSPLHF. CDR3 bases: TGTGCCAGCAGTCAAGTACAGGGCCGAACTGATTCACCCCTCCACTTT. The genes are TRBV6-1 and TRBJ1-6, with D tentatively TRBD1 (6 bases). Germline V gene lookup returns CDR1 MNHNS and CDR2 SASEGT. The CDR3 loop spans 16 amino acids. V lost 5 bases and J 8 bases, leaving 19 bases between the germline ends.